This record concerns one TCR beta chain sequence. The antigen remains undetermined. This entry is derived from a study of blood T cells in healthy people across ages. Sample-barcoded 5' priming and a J-beta primer mix drove a second PCR of roughly 6 to 12 cycles. Via MiXCR, TCRdb re-called the 5' RACE reads, giving one row per CDR3 protein. Counted here are about 780,000 distinct CDR3 sequences, roughly 24% occurring once; the ten biggest clones make up 3%. Whole-study results and caveats: There was no known CMV status for donors, so expanded clonotype changes were possibly confounded.

The CDR3 extends over 16 amino acids. V lost 2 bases and J lost 7, with 21 bases in between. CDR1 SGHRS and CDR2 YFSETQ come from the germline V gene. Separately, the same data were catalogued under a study of T cells of mothers and their children. Turning to that study: Each donor was one of three healthy Caucasian mothers or one of their six children. Mothers gave over 9 million TCR beta CDR3 reads each, and children roughly 3 million each.

This chain connects TRBV5-1 to TRBJ2-5, with D maybe TRBD1 (6 bases). The TCR was taken from a boy aged 5-17 years in good health. Sequencing input: blood. In DNA form, the CDR3 reads TGCGCCAGCAGCTTCACTGGTGACAGGACCGCAGGGACCCAGTACTTC. Translating it yields CASSFTGDRTAGTQYF.